Below are 15 T cell receptor beta chains sequenced from a single sample in a study of T-cell memory formation after mild COVID-19. One entry per CDR3 protein, called by TCRdb with MiXCR from the 5' RACE reads. The sample has roughly 250,000 distinct CDR3 sequences, about 16% seen once. Input material: PBMCs or a T cell subset sorted from them (not recorded which). The receptor set was obtained from a young man who had mild COVID-19 (a few samples of this study predate the infection). Cell type and time point are not known.

Only a few counts were recorded for this clonotype. The genes are TRBV7-9 and TRBJ1-1; 8 positions agree with TRBD1. The CDR3 is made up of 15 amino acids. Germline trimming cut 4 bases from V and 6 bases from J; bases unmatched to any gene: 10. Germline V lookup: CDR1 SEHNR, CDR2 FQNEAQ (reference sequence). CDR3 bases: TGTGCCAGCAGCTCGAGGACAGGGTTGGGGGCTGAAGCTTTCTTT. As protein: CASSSRTGLGAEAFF.

The chain joins TRBV5-1 to TRBJ1-1; the D is unclear. V was trimmed by 3 bases and J by 0 bases, leaving 12 bases between them. Germline V gene sequence: CDR1 SGHRS, CDR2 YFSETQ. CDR3 length: 15 amino acids. The CDR3, as DNA: TGCGCCAGCAGCTCGTCACGTCTTATGAACACTGAAGCTTTCTTT. This sequence encodes CASSSSRLMNTEAFF.

The J gene is TRBJ1-2, the V gene TRBV27, with a weak D call TRBD1 (6 bases). The CDR3 loop spans 13 amino acids. The germline V gene encodes CDR1 MNHEY and CDR2 SMNVEV (reference sequence). V was clipped by 3 bases and J by 3 bases, with 8 bases between them. CDR3 sequence (DNA): TGTGCCAGCAGTTTCAGGGGCTACTATGGCTACACCTTC. Its protein is CASSFRGYYGYTF.

This clonotype was detected a few times. CDR3 region: CASSPRGTVSPLHF. The CDR3 DNA reads TGTGCCAGCAGCCCACGGGGGACCGTTTCACCCCTCCACTTT. The rearrangement uses TRBV7-2 and TRBJ1-6, with D perhaps matching TRBD1 (5 bases). The CDR3 covers 14 residues. Trimming shortened V by 5 bases and J by 9 bases, and 14 bases separated the two germline ends. Germline lookup yields CDR1 SGHTA and CDR2 FQGNSA.

This clonotype was counted only a few times. The chain joins TRBV29-1 to TRBJ1-1; the D gene is possibly TRBD1 (5 bases). The germline V and J ends were trimmed by 3 bases and 1 base, with 9 bases remaining between them. Germline assignment: CDR1 SQVTM and CDR2 ANQGSEA. CDR3 length: 13 amino acids. The CDR3 reads CSVDRGGNTEAFF. The CDR3, as DNA: TGCAGCGTTGATAGGGGTGGGAACACTGAAGCTTTCTTT. Complete variable domain (other parts from reference TRBV29-1 and TRBJ1-1): SAVISQKPSRDICQRGTSLTIQCQVDSQVTMMFWYRQQPGQSLTLIATANQGSEATYESGFVIDKFPISRPNLTFSTLTVSNMSPEDSSIYLCSVDRGGNTEAFFGQGTRLTVV.

In this sample, this clonotype turned up a few times. This rearrangement joins TRBV6-2 or TRBV6-3 to TRBJ1-5; maybe TRBD1 (6 bases). The CDR3 is 14 amino acids. Germline V gene data show CDR1 as MNHEY and CDR2 as SVGEGT. V lost 8 bases to trimming and J lost 6 bases, with 17 bases between them. In nucleotides, the CDR3 is TGTGCCAGCGGGAACAGGGATGTCGGTCAGCCCCAGCATTTT. As protein: CASGNRDVGQPQHF.

This clonotype was observed a few times. In nucleotides, the CDR3 is TGTGCCAGCAGACCTACAGGGAGAGGTGGCTACACCTTC. Translated: CASRPTGRGGYTF. This chain links TRBV12-3 or TRBV12-4 with TRBJ1-2; D is perhaps TRBD1 (6 bases). The V and J ends lost 6 bases and 7 bases respectively, with 15 bases between them. The CDR3 runs 13 residues.

This clonotype has a handful of counts. The chain couples TRBV5-6 to TRBJ2-1, with 7 positions matching TRBD2. The CDR3 contains 11 residues. The ends lost 5 bases at V and 10 bases at J; junction bases unmatched: 3. Germline V gene data show CDR1 as SGHDT and CDR2 as YYEEEE. CDR3 residues: CASSRGGEQFF. CDR3 sequence (DNA): TGTGCCAGCAGTCGGGGAGGGGAGCAGTTCTTC.

This chain links TRBV5-5 with TRBJ1-1; D gene ambiguous. Germline lookup yields CDR1 SGHKS and CDR2 YYEKEE (reference sequence). The CDR3 covers 14 residues. V was trimmed by 4 bases and J by 0 bases, leaving 10 bases between them. CDR3: CASSRDQMNTEAFF. The CDR3 region has the DNA TGTGCCAGCAGCAGAGACCAAATGAACACTGAAGCTTTCTTT.

The sample holds a few counts of this clonotype. This rearrangement joins TRBV25-1 to TRBJ1-2; D possibly corresponds to TRBD1 (5 bases). Germline CDR1 MGHDK, CDR2 SYGVNS. V lost 4 bases to trimming and J lost 5 bases, with 14 bases between them. The length of the CDR3 is 14 residues. The CDR3 sequence is CASSAMDRQYGYTF. For the CDR3, the DNA is TGTGCCAGCAGTGCCATGGACCGACAGTATGGCTACACCTTC.

The chain uses TRBV5-1 and TRBJ2-5; D is perhaps TRBD2 (6 bases). Deletions cut 4 bases from V and 4 bases from J, with 14 bases between. The germline V gene encodes CDR1 SGHRS and CDR2 YFSETQ. The CDR3 consists of 14 residues. CDR3 amino acids: CASSLSSAGETQYF. CDR3 nucleotides: TGCGCCAGCAGCCTGTCTAGCGCCGGAGAGACCCAGTACTTC.

This clonotype was found a few times. This chain links TRBV24-1 with TRBJ1-2, with D perhaps matching TRBD1 (5 bases). Germline loops: CDR1 KGHDR, CDR2 SFDVKD. Trimming cost V 3 bases and J 4 bases, with 11 bases left between them. CDR3 length: 14 amino acids. In DNA form, the CDR3 reads TGTGCCACCAGTGATCACCGACAGACCTATGGCTACACCTTC. It encodes CATSDHRQTYGYTF.

This clonotype was seen many times. This chain uses TRBV4-1 with TRBJ2-1; TRBD1 aligns across 9 bases. The V gene end was trimmed by 1 base and the J gene end by 7 bases; junction bases not matched to a gene: 2. Germline-derived CDR1 and CDR2 are MGHRA and YSYEKL. This CDR3 has 14 amino acids. CDR3 sequence (DNA): TGCGCCAGCAGCCAAGGGGACAGGGTGAATGAGCAGTTCTTC. Protein: CASSQGDRVNEQFF.

This clonotype has a count of ten or more. V and J are TRBV7-2 and TRBJ2-6; 9 bases map to TRBD2. Germline V gene sequence: CDR1 SGHTA, CDR2 FQGNSA. This CDR3 is 16 amino acids long. V lost 5 bases, J lost 0 bases, and 2 bases stayed unmatched. The CDR3 loop is CASSRGRGSGANVLTF. The CDR3 nucleotides are TGTGCCAGCAGCCGCGGGAGGGGCTCTGGGGCCAACGTCCTGACTTTC. Full variable domain (outside the CDR3, taken from reference TRBV7-2 and TRBJ2-6): GAGVSQSPSNKVTEKGKDVELRCDPISGHTALYWYRQSLGQGLEFLIYFQGNSAPDKSGLPSDRFSAERTGGSVSTLTIQRTQQEDSAVYLCASSRGRGSGANVLTFGAGSRLTVL.

This clonotype was picked up a small number of times. The V and J genes are TRBV5-1 and TRBJ1-1, with TRBD1 matching over 8 bases. Germline CDR1 reads SGHRS; CDR2 reads YFSETQ. V lost 5 bases to trimming and J lost 4 bases; unmatched junction nucleotides: 10. This CDR3 has 15 residues. The CDR3, as DNA: TGCGCCAGCAGTCCGGACAGGGCCCGGAGCACTGAAGCTTTCTTT. Encoded protein: CASSPDRARSTEAFF. The full variable domain, completed using reference TRBV5-1 and TRBJ1-1, is KAGVTQTPRYLIKTRGQQVTLSCSPISGHRSVSWYQQTPGQGLQFLFEYFSETQRNKGNFPGRFSGRQFSNSRSEMNVSTLELGDSALYLCASSPDRARSTEAFFGQGTRLTVV.